This T cell receptor beta chain was identified in a study of blood T cell repertoires in COVID-19. Authors' processing steps: Amplified reference gene primers provided the basis for estimating nucleated cell counts. Only in-frame clones appear in the TCRdb table, and some are missing; sequencing was by immunoSEQ multiplex PCR. The DNA gave D and trimming, while V, J and clone size come from that table. This table has 200,000 to 250,000 clones, around 83% appearing once. Individuals drawn from 20 to 30 US areas were roughly 18 to 100 years old. Resolution of symptoms, clearance, or two negative PCRs was present in recovered Cohort 3 donors. Germline V gene lookup returns CDR1 SGHNT and CDR2 YYREEE (reference sequence). The CDR3 contains 13 residues. Losses at the gene ends were 0 bases for V and 6 bases for J; bases not matched to a gene: 2.

Sequenced material: PBMCs or T cells enriched from blood (not recorded which). This chain joins TRBV5-4 and TRBJ1-2; 7 nucleotides align to TRBD1. This receptor was obtained from a woman aged 40-49 years who had recovered from COVID-19. The CDR3 loop reads CASSLVTGDGYTF. In DNA form, the CDR3 reads TGTGCCAGCAGCTTGGTAACAGGGGATGGCTACACCTTC.